Each of the 31 T cell receptor beta chains below was sequenced from the same sample in a study of blood T cell repertoires in COVID-19. This table comes from immunoSEQ multiplex PCR, and its TCRdb copy is limited to in-frame clones, with some not included. Seen here are 370,000 or so clones, 80% to 90% observed once, and the top ten hold 1.3%. The specimen sequenced was PBMCs or T cells enriched from blood (not recorded which). The receptors were sampled from a man aged 25-45 years who had recovered from COVID-19.

Points on this clone: Other DNA sequences in the sample encode the same CDR3. V gene TRBV6-5 combines with J gene TRBJ1-1; tentative D call: TRBD1 (5 bases). Germline V gene lookup returns CDR1 MNHEY and CDR2 SVGAGI. CDR3 length: 13 residues. Deletions cut 1 base from V and 4 bases from J, with 7 bases between. CDR3 sequence (DNA): TGTGCCAGCAGTTACTTGGGGGGCACTGAAGCTTTCTTT. Translating gives CASSYLGGTEAFF.

The rearrangement uses TRBV7-2 and TRBJ1-4; TRBD1 is a possible D gene (6 bases). The CDR3 contains 16 residues. Per the germline V gene, CDR1 is SGHTA and CDR2 is FQGNSA. Deletions cut 5 bases from V and 5 bases from J, with 18 bases between. The CDR3 DNA reads TGTGCCAGCAGCAACTCCCGCGCTAGGGGGAATGAAAAACTGTTTTTT. Protein sequence: CASSNSRARGNEKLFF.

This chain connects TRBV29-1 to TRBJ2-5; TRBD2 matches at 10 bases. CDR1 and CDR2 (germline): SQVTM, ANQGSEA. CDR3 length: 14 amino acids. The trim removed 3 bases at V and 4 bases at J, leaving 5 bases unmatched. The CDR3 DNA sequence: TGCAGCGTTGACACTAGCGGGGCAAGAGAGACCCAGTACTTC. Its protein product is CSVDTSGARETQYF.

This clone was detected only a few times. The rearrangement joins TRBV14 to TRBJ2-7; the D is unclear. Germline V gives CDR1 SGHDN, CDR2 FVKESK. The CDR3 loop spans 12 amino acids. Trimming removed 1 base from V and 3 bases from J, with 4 bases in between. CDR3 amino acids: CASSQGYYEQYF. The CDR3, as DNA: TGTGCCAGCAGCCAAGGCTACTACGAGCAGTACTTC.

V usage is TRBV7-2 and J usage is TRBJ2-3; D is unclear. Trimming shortened V by 6 bases and J by 2 bases, and 12 bases separated the two germline ends. The CDR3 is 14 amino acids. Germline V gene lookup returns CDR1 SGHTA and CDR2 FQGNSA. CDR3 nucleotide sequence: TGTGCCAGCAGGCGGTTAGGTGCCACAGATACGCAGTATTTT. It translates to CASRRLGATDTQYF.

This clone was counted between two and nine times. The chain employs TRBV5-1 and TRBJ2-3; D ambiguous. The CDR3 has 14 amino acids. The germline CDR1 and CDR2 sequences are SGHRS and YFSETQ. Trimming left V 0 bases short and J 2 bases short, with 7 bases between. CDR3 in amino acids: CASSLAPHTDTQYF. The CDR3 DNA reads as TGCGCCAGCAGCTTGGCCCCCCACACAGATACGCAGTATTTT. Combining the CDR3 with reference TRBV5-1 and TRBJ2-3 gives the whole variable domain KAGVTQTPRYLIKTRGQQVTLSCSPISGHRSVSWYQQTPGQGLQFLFEYFSETQRNKGNFPGRFSGRQFSNSRSEMNVSTLELGDSALYLCASSLAPHTDTQYFGPGTRLTVL.

The chain recombines TRBV3-1 (or the pseudogene TRBV3-2) with TRBJ1-2; 9 bases are shared with TRBD1. This CDR3 spans 16 amino acids. Germline V gene lookup returns CDR1 LGHDT and CDR2 YNNKEL (reference sequence). With V trimmed by 1 base and J by 6 bases, 9 bases remained unmatched. CDR3 nucleotide sequence: TGTGCCAGCAGCCAAGGGGGACAGGGTAGGATTAATGGCTACACCTTC. It translates to CASSQGGQGRINGYTF.

This clone was seen once. The chain joins TRBV7-2 to TRBJ1-1; perhaps TRBD1 as D (6 bases). V gave up 5 bases and J gave up 5 bases, with 15 bases separating them. CDR3 length: 14 amino acids. Germline V gene sequence: CDR1 SGHTA, CDR2 FQGNSA. CDR3 region: CASSPQTGRTEAFF. CDR3 nucleotide sequence: TGTGCCAGCAGCCCCCAGACAGGTCGGACTGAAGCTTTCTTT.

This chain links TRBV18 with TRBJ2-1; D is possibly TRBD2 (6 bases). The germline CDR1 and CDR2 sequences are KGHSH and LQKENI. V shed 6 bases and J shed 2 bases, with 11 bases lying between them. There are 14 residues in the CDR3. This CDR3 reads CASSPGVPYNEQFF. The CDR3 DNA is TGTGCCAGCTCCCCGGGGGTCCCCTACAATGAGCAGTTCTTC.

Only a few counts were recorded for this clone. This rearrangement joins TRBV5-1 to TRBJ2-6; no clear D gene. The germline CDR1 and CDR2 sequences are SGHRS and YFSETQ. The ends were cut back, 0 bases at V and 0 bases at J, with 10 bases in the middle. This CDR3 has 17 amino acids. CDR3 DNA: TGCGCCAGCAGCTTGGGTTACAGCCACTCTGGGGCCAACGTCCTGACTTTC. Protein sequence: CASSLGYSHSGANVLTF. The full variable domain, with the rest looked up from reference TRBV5-1 and TRBJ2-6, is KAGVTQTPRYLIKTRGQQVTLSCSPISGHRSVSWYQQTPGQGLQFLFEYFSETQRNKGNFPGRFSGRQFSNSRSEMNVSTLELGDSALYLCASSLGYSHSGANVLTFGAGSRLTVL.

V is TRBV3-1 (or the pseudogene TRBV3-2) and J is TRBJ2-2, with TRBD2 as a possible D gene (6 bases). The CDR3 length is 15 residues. The V end lost 3 bases, the J end lost 7 bases, and 15 bases lay between the germline ends. Germline V gene data show CDR1 as LGHDT and CDR2 as YNNKEL (reference sequence). CDR3 region: CASSQGQGGRGELFF. CDR3 DNA: TGTGCCAGCAGCCAGGGTCAGGGAGGCCGCGGGGAGCTGTTTTTT.

The chain couples TRBV27 to TRBJ1-5; TRBD1 matches 10 bases. J was trimmed by 6 bases and V by 7 bases; bases with no gene match: 12. The length of the CDR3 is 16 residues. In germline, CDR1 is MNHEY, CDR2 SMNVEV (reference sequence). This CDR3 reads CASTPHGGQGSQPQHF. The CDR3 DNA follows: TGTGCCAGCACGCCCCATGGGGGACAGGGGAGTCAGCCCCAGCATTTT.

The genes are TRBV19 and TRBJ1-2; D may be TRBD1 (5 bases). Trimming cost V 11 bases and J 3 bases, with 13 bases left between them. Germline V lookup: CDR1 LNHDA, CDR2 SQIVND (reference sequence). The CDR3 runs 12 residues. Here the CDR3 reads CAAGDWDYGYTF. CDR3 DNA sequence: TGTGCCGCGGGGGATTGGGACTATGGCTACACCTTC.

The chain recombines TRBV27 with TRBJ2-1; the match to TRBD2 covers 10 bases. CDR1 and CDR2 (germline): MNHEY, SMNVEV (reference sequence). With V trimmed by 7 bases and J by 0 bases, 9 bases remained unmatched. This CDR3 is built from 17 residues. The CDR3 DNA sequence: TGTGCCAGCAACTTCCTGACTAGCGGGTTCTCCTACAATGAGCAGTTCTTC. This translates into CASNFLTSGFSYNEQFF.

This chain connects TRBV5-6 to TRBJ1-1; 7 bases align to TRBD1. Trimming removed 2 bases from V and 2 bases from J; junction bases left unmatched: 6. Looked up from germline, CDR1 is SGHDT and CDR2 is YYEEEE. The CDR3 is 15 residues long. The DNA for the CDR3 is TGTGCCAGCAGCTTATCGACAGGGCAAAACACTGAAGCTTTCTTT. Its protein is CASSLSTGQNTEAFF.

This chain uses TRBV5-6 with TRBJ1-1; D not resolved. This CDR3 is built from 14 residues. Trimming cost V 0 bases and J 0 bases, with 6 bases left between them. The germline CDR1 and CDR2 sequences are SGHDT and YYEEEE. The CDR3, as DNA: TGTGCCAGCAGCTTGGAGACACTGAACACTGAAGCTTTCTTT. It translates to CASSLETLNTEAFF.

This clone was observed a single time. V gene TRBV30 combines with J gene TRBJ1-5, with 8 nucleotides matching TRBD1. The CDR3 runs 15 residues. Germline V gene lookup returns CDR1 GTSNPN and CDR2 SVGIG (reference sequence). With V trimmed by 1 base and J by 4 bases, 6 bases remained unmatched. The CDR3 sequence is CAWSDGQGLNQPQHF. The CDR3 nucleotides are TGTGCCTGGAGTGACGGACAGGGCCTAAATCAGCCCCAGCATTTT.

This chain connects TRBV5-1 to TRBJ2-2, with a possible D match to TRBD1 (6 bases). This CDR3 has 14 residues. The germline gives CDR1 SGHRS, CDR2 YFSETQ. Trimming shortened V by 4 bases and J by 6 bases, and 13 bases separated the two germline ends. CDR3 residues: CASSTITGSGELFF. CDR3 nucleotides: TGCGCCAGCAGCACCATAACAGGGTCCGGGGAGCTGTTTTTT.

This clone appeared once. This sequence joins TRBV28 and TRBJ1-2, with D maybe TRBD1 (5 bases). V shed 6 bases and J shed 2 bases, with 7 bases lying between them. CDR3 size: 12 residues. Germline V CDR1 and CDR2: MDHEN, SYDVKM. CDR3 region: CASSRQNYGYTF. The CDR3 nucleotides are TGTGCCAGCAGCCGACAGAACTATGGCTACACCTTC.

The chain is built from TRBV25-1 and TRBJ1-1; TRBD1 might be the D (5 bases). The CDR3 sequence is 13 residues long. The germline V and J ends were trimmed by 5 bases and 3 bases, with 10 bases remaining between them. CDR1 and CDR2 (germline): MGHDK, SYGVNS. Here the CDR3 reads CASSSQGYTEAFF. For the CDR3, the DNA is TGTGCCAGCAGTAGCCAGGGCTACACTGAAGCTTTCTTT.

The chain uses TRBV19 and TRBJ1-5; TRBD1 aligns across 9 bases. The CDR3 sequence is 16 residues long. Per the germline V gene, CDR1 is LNHDA and CDR2 is SQIVND (reference sequence). Trimming at V came to 3 bases and at J to 5 bases, leaving 8 bases not matched to a gene. The CDR3 nucleotides are TGTGCCAGTAGTATGGAGAAACAGGGGGCTGATCAGCCCCAGCATTTT. Amino acid sequence: CASSMEKQGADQPQHF.

The chain has TRBV5-4 and TRBJ2-6; 9 bases line up with TRBD1. The germline gives CDR1 SGHNT, CDR2 YYREEE (reference sequence). V lost 3 bases, J lost 1 base, and 8 bases stayed unmatched. The CDR3 runs 18 residues. CDR3 nucleotides: TGTGCCAGCAGCTGGGGACAGGGTCCTGTTTCTGGGGCCAACGTCCTGACTTTC. It yields the protein CASSWGQGPVSGANVLTF.

V and J are TRBV29-1 and TRBJ2-7; tentative D call: TRBD1 (6 bases). V was clipped by 5 bases and J by 6 bases, with 14 bases between them. The germline V gene encodes CDR1 SQVTM and CDR2 ANQGSEA. CDR3 size: 12 residues. The CDR3 region is CSVSQGTGEQYF. CDR3 coding DNA: TGCAGCGTTTCTCAGGGGACCGGCGAGCAGTACTTC.

This sequence joins TRBV11-2 and TRBJ2-5; 11 nucleotides match TRBD2. This CDR3 is built from 16 residues. Germline V gene lookup returns CDR1 SGHAT and CDR2 FQNNGV. V was clipped by 4 bases and J by 1 base; unmatched bases: 5. CDR3 DNA: TGTGCCAGCAGCTCGGGGACTAGCGGAGCCCAAGAGACCCAGTACTTC. This sequence encodes CASSSGTSGAQETQYF.

J is TRBJ1-2 and V is TRBV6-5; possible D gene TRBD1, 6 bases. This CDR3 region has 15 residues. Trimming left V 2 bases short and J 5 bases short, with 15 bases between. Germline V gene data show CDR1 as MNHEY and CDR2 as SVGAGI. CDR3 in amino acids: CASSYGSSRGYGYTF. DNA of the CDR3: TGTGCCAGCAGTTACGGGTCATCTAGGGGGTATGGCTACACCTTC.

The rearrangement links TRBV6-5 to TRBJ1-5; maybe TRBD1 (5 bases). Germline CDR1 MNHEY, CDR2 SVGAGI. The V gene lost 2 bases and the J gene lost 2 bases, with 10 bases spanning the gap. This CDR3 contains 15 residues. The chain's CDR3 is CASSYGREGNQPQHF. DNA for the CDR3: TGTGCCAGCAGTTACGGCAGGGAAGGCAATCAGCCCCAGCATTTT.

V is TRBV7-6 and J is TRBJ2-7, with TRBD1 as a possible D gene (7 bases). Germline CDR1 SGHVS, CDR2 FNYEAQ. Trimming took 3 bases from V and 4 from J, leaving 13 bases between them. This CDR3 is 14 amino acids long. The CDR3 reads CASSLRDSLYEQYF. CDR3 coding DNA: TGTGCCAGCAGCTTGCGGGACAGCCTATACGAGCAGTACTTC.

The chain employs TRBV18 and TRBJ2-1; D might be TRBD2 (6 bases). Germline V gene lookup returns CDR1 KGHSH and CDR2 LQKENI. The V end lost 2 bases, the J end lost 3 bases, and 8 bases lay between the germline ends. The CDR3 sequence is 14 residues long. CDR3 in amino acids: CASSPGGRYNEQFF. The CDR3 DNA reads as TGTGCCAGCTCACCAGGAGGGCGCTACAATGAGCAGTTCTTC. Full variable domain (remainder filled in from reference TRBV18 and TRBJ2-1): NAGVMQNPRHLVRRRGQEARLRCSPMKGHSHVYWYRQLPEEGLKFMVYLQKENIIDESGMPKERFSAEFPKEGPSILRIQQVVRGDSAAYFCASSPGGRYNEQFFGPGTRLTVL.

The chain is built from TRBV5-1 and TRBJ1-1; D is possibly TRBD1 (5 bases). Trimming cost V 6 bases and J 1 base, with 13 bases left between them. Germline V gives CDR1 SGHRS, CDR2 YFSETQ. The CDR3 consists of 14 residues. In DNA, the CDR3 is TGCGCCAGCAAAGAACAGGCTTCGAACACTGAAGCTTTCTTT. This encodes CASKEQASNTEAFF.

The V call is TRBV18, the J call TRBJ2-3; weak D call: TRBD2 (6 bases). V was pared by 1 base and J by 2 bases, with 10 bases between. Germline V gene lookup returns CDR1 KGHSH and CDR2 LQKENI. The CDR3 is made up of 15 amino acids. The CDR3 DNA sequence: TGTGCCAGCTCACCACTAGCGGTACTCACAGATACGCAGTATTTT. This encodes CASSPLAVLTDTQYF.

The V call is TRBV5-1, the J call TRBJ1-1; D is unclear. CDR1 and CDR2 (germline): SGHRS, YFSETQ. The CDR3 is 14 amino acids. The V and J ends lost 4 bases and 1 base respectively, with 11 bases between them. DNA for the CDR3: TGCGCCAGCAGCCAGCGGGCGGGGAACACTGAAGCTTTCTTT. Translating gives CASSQRAGNTEAFF.